This TCR beta chain was identified in a study of cytomegalovirus exposure and HLA in healthy donors. The primer mix had 60 Vbeta and 13 Jbeta primers. Only in-frame clones appear in the TCRdb table, and some are missing; sequencing was by immunoSEQ multiplex PCR. The data contain roughly 200,000 clones, around 90% of them singletons. The CDR3 totals 15 residues. The junction had 1 base not matched to a gene; V was cut back by 0 bases and J by 0 bases. The germline CDR1 and CDR2 sequences are SGHDT and YYEEEE. This sequence was found in a boy between 2 and 15 years old in good health and CMV-seronegative. The sequenced material came from PBMCs. This chain links TRBV5-6 with TRBJ2-7; 9 bases are a match to TRBD2. The CDR3 is CASSLGLAVSYEQYF. The CDR3 nucleotides read TGTGCCAGCAGCTTGGGACTAGCGGTCTCCTACGAGCAGTACTTC.